Sequencing of this T cell receptor beta chain was carried out in a study of human T cells and chemical hapten exposure. Time point denoted: patch test 1, 2 weeks after DPC sensitization. Treatment: therapeutic diphenylcyclopropenone sensitization with weekly scalp DPC. TCRdb redid the calling of the RACE reads with MiXCR, one entry per CDR3 protein. The sample has about 340,000 distinct CDR3 sequences, under 8% seen once. This CDR3 has 13 residues. In germline, CDR1 is PRHDT, CDR2 FYEKMQ (reference sequence). Trimming at V came to 4 bases and at J to 12 bases, leaving 5 bases not matched to a gene. In regard to this clonotype: It may be a read error: a sequence one base away is much more abundant.

The TCR comes from a young woman with alopecia areata. Some clones in this sample may be carry-over from other donors' samples. Here the sequenced sample was whole blood, taken in connection with sensitization to the hapten diphenylcyclopropenone (DPC). This rearrangement joins TRBV13 to TRBJ1-6; TRBD1 matches at 8 bases. CDR3 residues: CASSSVQGVPLHF. DNA for the CDR3: TGTGCCAGCAGCTCCGTACAGGGGGTACCCCTCCACTTT. The full variable domain, rest sourced from reference TRBV13 and TRBJ1-6, is AAGVIQSPRHLIKEKRETATLKCYPIPRHDTVYWYQQGPGQDPQFLISFYEKMQSDKGSIPDRFSAQQFSDYHSELNMSSLELGDSALYFCASSSVQGVPLHFGNGTRLTVT.